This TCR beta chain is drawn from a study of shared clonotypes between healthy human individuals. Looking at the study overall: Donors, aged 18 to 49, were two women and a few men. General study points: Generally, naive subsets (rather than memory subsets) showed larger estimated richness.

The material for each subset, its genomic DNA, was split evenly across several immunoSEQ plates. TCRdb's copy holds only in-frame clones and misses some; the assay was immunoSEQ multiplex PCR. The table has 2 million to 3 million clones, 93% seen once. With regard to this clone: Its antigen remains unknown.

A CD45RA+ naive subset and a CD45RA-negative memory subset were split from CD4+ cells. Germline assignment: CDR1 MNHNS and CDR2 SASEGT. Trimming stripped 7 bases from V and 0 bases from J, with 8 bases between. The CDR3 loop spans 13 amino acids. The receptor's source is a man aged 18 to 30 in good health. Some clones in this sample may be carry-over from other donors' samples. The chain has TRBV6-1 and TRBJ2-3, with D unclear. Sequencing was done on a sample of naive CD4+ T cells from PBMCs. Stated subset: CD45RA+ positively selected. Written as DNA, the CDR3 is TGTGCCAGCAAAGTATCCAGCACAGATACGCAGTATTTT. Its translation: CASKVSSTDTQYF.